The 3 T cell receptor beta chains presented below share a single source sample, sequenced in a study of T cell repertoires in cytomegalovirus infection. TCRdb independently ran MiXCR on the reads; one entry per CDR3 protein. The sample includes roughly 760,000 distinct CDR3 sequences, less than 40% of them seen just once. Sequenced: PBMCs. These TCRs come from a human donor in good health (CMV status not recorded). Some clones in this sample may be carry-over from other donors' samples.

At least ten counts were recorded for this clonotype. The chain combines TRBV5-1 with TRBJ2-7; D is possibly TRBD1 or TRBD2 (5 bases each). The germline V gene encodes CDR1 SGHRS and CDR2 YFSETQ. The germline V and J ends were trimmed by 4 bases and 0 bases, with 11 bases remaining between them. This CDR3 spans 14 amino acids. The CDR3 nucleotides read TGCGCCAGCAGCAGAGGGACGGTCTCCTACGAGCAGTACTTC. Its protein is CASSRGTVSYEQYF.

In this sample, this clonotype turned up a few times. The CDR3 bases are TGTGCCAGCAGCTCAGGACAGGACCGCTCTGAAGCTTTCTTT. Protein: CASSSGQDRSEAFF. The rearrangement joins TRBV7-6 to TRBJ1-1; the match to TRBD1 covers 7 bases. This CDR3 is built from 14 residues. V was clipped by 4 bases and J by 6 bases; unmatched bases: 8. Germline V CDR1 and CDR2: SGHVS, FNYEAQ.

The rearrangement links TRBV10-3 to TRBJ2-7, with D tentatively TRBD1 (5 bases). This CDR3 has 12 residues. The germline V gene encodes CDR1 ENHRY and CDR2 SYGVKD. V was clipped by 8 bases and J by 6 bases, with 14 bases between them. The CDR3 loop reads CAIRSTDPEQYF. The CDR3 region has the DNA TGTGCCATCCGATCGACAGATCCCGAGCAGTACTTC.